Sequencing of this T cell receptor beta chain was carried out in a study of T-cell memory formation after mild COVID-19 listed by TCRdb under 2021. Describing the broader study: Most TCR sequence clusters were specific to one of the two donors. In two donors, T-cell clones that expanded and contracted after mild COVID-19 were followed by sequencing TCRalpha and TCRbeta repertoires longitudinally. Two young, previously healthy adult volunteers made up the cohort, one male and one female.

This clonotype was counted between two and nine times. Which antigen it targets is not known. One base away there is no much larger clone; base qualities are not given. These reads were obtained on an Illumina NovaSeq 6000. Using 5'RACE with constant-segment primers, TCRalpha and TCRbeta cDNA libraries were constructed, with sample barcodes and unique molecular identifiers added in the process. RNA was extracted from every sample with Trizol reagent. Libraries were amplified in two PCR steps, with a second sample barcode and Illumina TruSeq adapters added in the second step. Libraries were sequenced on an Illumina NovaSeq with 2 x 150 bp paired-end reads. The original methods were these. With migec v1.2.7, reads were demultiplexed and then collapsed into UMI-guided consensus sequences. With mixcr v2.1.11, UMI consensuses were aligned to TRA and TRB V and J templates and assembled into clonotypes. Expanded or contracted clonotypes were those called significant by both edgeR and NoisET, with noise models trained on biological replicates. For edgeR calls, the cutoffs were a false discovery rate-adjusted p below 0.01 and a log2 fold-change threshold of 1. As an exploratory analysis of dynamics, max-normalized trajectories of the 1000 most abundant clonotypes were examined by PCA with hierarchical clustering. The CD4 or CD8 phenotype of responding clones was assigned using the separately sequenced CD4+ and CD8+ repertoires. TCRdb reprocessed the public reads (quality trimming at Q25 with fastp, clone calling with MiXCR) and kept in-frame beta chains. Rows with a matching CDR3 protein are joined into one entry that keeps the most common DNA and genes. The V and J calls and clone size come from TCRdb's table, not from the authors' own analysis. The sample has some 250,000 distinct CDR3 sequences on record, 7.5% to 10% of them singletons. Of the sample, around 21% is held by the ten largest clones.

Paper-wide results and their limitations: Only a couple of mild cases were covered in the study, and larger cohorts including severe cases with pre-infection samples were considered necessary. Clones contracting from day 15 to 85 had balanced CD4/CD8 phenotypes, while a second wave expanding from day 15 to 37 was biased towards CD4+. The detection of some responding clones in pre-infection memory suggests that pre-existing cross-reactive memory T cells joined the SARS-CoV-2 response. Contracting CD4+ clones were located mainly in the CM and EM memory subsets, whereas CD8+ clones were found to be enriched in EMRA. SARS-CoV-2 specificity was not confirmed for the second-wave clones peaking on day 37.

PBMCs were isolated by Ficoll-Paque density gradient centrifugation. A distance of 8 bases separates the germline ends of V and J, which lose 4 bases and 0 bases respectively. The CDR3, cysteine through phenylalanine, is 15 amino acids long. Solely the CDR3 DNA is kept, with 45 bases framed from the first base. Via the germline V gene, CDR1 is SGHDT and CDR2 YYEEEE. The origin of this receptor is a man aged 18 to 35 who had mild COVID-19 (a few samples of this study predate the infection). The sample titles of this study are shuffled in the database, so cell type and time point are left out; the donor was told from shared clones. The V and J genes are TRBV5-6 and TRBJ2-6; the D gene identity is not certain. The sample was PBMCs or a T cell subset sorted from them (not recorded which). Here is the DNA: TGTGCCAGCAGCGTCTTCTACTCTGGGGCCAACGTCCTGACTTTC. This sequence encodes CASSVFYSGANVLTF.